This record concerns one T cell receptor (beta chain) sequence. The data belong to a study of human versus mouse CDR3 diversity and MHC coevolution. Assay used: immunoSEQ multiplex PCR; TCRdb lists only in-frame clones, some missing. The repertoire holds about 83,000 clones, with around 90% as singletons. The CDR3 extends over 12 amino acids. V lost 4 bases, J lost 2 bases, and 5 bases lay in between. Germline CDR1 reads SGHAT; CDR2 reads FQNNGV. The sequence derives from a person aged 30 to 70 in good health. The sequenced material came from naive CD4+ T cells from blood. Subset described: CD45RO-negative CD62L-positive naive CD4 T cells. The rearrangement uses TRBV11-2 and TRBJ2-5; D remains unclear. CDR3 DNA sequence: TGTGCCAGCAGCTGGGCTCAAGAGACCCAGTACTTC. Translated: CASSWAQETQYF.